This entry lists 30 T cell receptor beta chains sequenced from one sample in a study of cytomegalovirus exposure and HLA in healthy donors (dated by TCRdb to about 2017). Receptor libraries were prepared by the immunoSEQ multiplex PCR assay. For the multiplex PCR, a mixture combining 60 forward primers for TCR Vbeta segments and 13 reverse primers for TCR Jbeta segments was used. Held by TCRdb, this immuneACCESS table contains in-frame sequences only and omits some clones. Under half of the omission traces to an unresolved V gene where checked; the cause of the rest is unknown. Counted in this sample were 160,000 or so clones; roughly 80% of them appeared once. Roughly 3.6% of the sample is held by the ten biggest clonotypes. The sequenced sample was PBMCs. These TCRs come from a man aged 30 to 45 in good health and CMV-seropositive.

The chain carries TRBV5-1 and TRBJ2-2; 9 bases match TRBD1. Germline CDR1 and CDR2: SGHRS and YFSETQ. V trimming: 4 bases; J trimming: 4 bases; junction bases outside the gene matches: 5. The CDR3 contains 15 residues. CDR3 in DNA: TGCGCCAGCAGCCGTACAGGGGGCTTCACCGGGGAGCTGTTTTTT. Translating it yields CASSRTGGFTGELFF.

The CDR3 loop reads CASSYRTANYGYTF. The CDR3 bases are TGTGCCAGCAGTTACAGGACAGCTAACTATGGCTACACCTTC. The genes are TRBV28 and TRBJ1-2, with D possibly matching TRBD1 (6 bases). Germline V gene sequence: CDR1 MDHEN, CDR2 SYDVKM. The V gene lost 4 bases and the J gene lost 0 bases, with 9 bases spanning the gap. The CDR3 has 14 amino acids.

This clone showed up just a few times. The CDR3 DNA is TGTGCCAGCAGCTCAGACAGGGGTCATTCACCCCTCCACTTT. Its translation is CASSSDRGHSPLHF. V gene TRBV7-2 combines with J gene TRBJ1-6, with 8 bases fitting TRBD1. After removal of 4 bases from V and 8 bases from J, the junction contained 4 bases not matched to a gene. The CDR3 extends over 14 amino acids. Germline values: CDR1 SGHTA, CDR2 FQGNSA.

V is TRBV6-5 and J is TRBJ1-6; possible D gene TRBD1, 6 bases. Germline values: CDR1 MNHEY, CDR2 SVGAGI. Deletions cut 6 bases from V and 7 bases from J, with 13 bases between. The CDR3 length is 14 residues. DNA for the CDR3: TGTGCCAGCAGGATACAGGGTTTAAATTCACCCCTCCACTTT. Its translation is CASRIQGLNSPLHF.

The rearrangement uses TRBV2 and TRBJ2-7, with D maybe TRBD1 (6 bases). Germline V gene sequence: CDR1 SNHLY, CDR2 FYNNEI. The CDR3 is made up of 14 amino acids. The V gene lost 6 bases and the J gene lost 3 bases, with 15 bases spanning the gap. Here the CDR3 DNA reads TGTGCCAGCAGGACCCCACTGACAGGCTACGAGCAGTACTTC. This codes for CASRTPLTGYEQYF.

The chain links TRBV30 to TRBJ2-7; TRBD1 agrees at 7 bases. Germline CDR1 reads GTSNPN; CDR2 reads SVGIG (reference sequence). V dropped 0 bases and J dropped 3; count of bases not matched to a gene: 8. This CDR3 has 15 amino acids. The CDR3 coding sequence is TGTGCCTGGAGTGTTAAGGGGGCGAATAGCTACGAGCAGTACTTC. Translating it yields CAWSVKGANSYEQYF.

The rearrangement uses TRBV28 and TRBJ1-2, with D possibly being TRBD1 (6 bases). The CDR3 runs to 15 residues. The germline V gene encodes CDR1 MDHEN and CDR2 SYDVKM. The V end was cut by 2 bases, the J end by 4 bases, with 14 bases between. The CDR3 region is CASSLLDSSLYGYTF. CDR3 bases: TGTGCCAGCAGTTTACTGGACAGTTCTCTCTATGGCTACACCTTC.

This clone was seen more than once but under ten times. The J gene is TRBJ2-7, the V gene TRBV5-1; 9 positions match TRBD1. Trimming at V came to 5 bases and at J to 4 bases, leaving 7 bases not matched to a gene. The length of the CDR3 is 14 residues. From germline, CDR1 is SGHRS and CDR2 YFSETQ. This chain's CDR3 is CASRAGQGPYEQYF. As DNA, the CDR3 is TGCGCCAGCAGGGCGGGACAGGGCCCTTACGAGCAGTACTTC.

The rearrangement joins TRBV28 to TRBJ2-2, with D perhaps TRBD2 (6 bases). This CDR3 comprises 15 residues. CDR1 MDHEN and CDR2 SYDVKM come from the germline V gene. Trimming stripped 3 bases from V and 7 bases from J, with 15 bases between. CDR3 sequence: CASSLGGVSGGELFF. In DNA, the CDR3 is TGTGCCAGCAGTTTGGGCGGGGTATCTGGCGGGGAGCTGTTTTTT.

The chain combines TRBV2 with TRBJ2-2; 9 bases are shared with TRBD1. Germline V gene sequence: CDR1 SNHLY, CDR2 FYNNEI. The CDR3 extends over 13 amino acids. The V gene end was trimmed by 10 bases and the J gene end by 8 bases; junction bases not matched to a gene: 8. The CDR3 is CANLGQGPGELFF. CDR3 DNA sequence: TGTGCCAACCTGGGACAGGGTCCAGGGGAGCTGTTTTTT.

This clone occurred a few times. The CDR3 reads CASSLLGGETQYF. The CDR3 nucleotides are TGTGCCAGCAGCTTATTGGGGGGAGAGACCCAGTACTTC. The chain is built from TRBV7-2 and TRBJ2-5; perhaps TRBD2 as D (6 bases). Germline V gene sequence: CDR1 SGHTA, CDR2 FQGNSA. V was clipped by 2 bases and J by 4 bases, with 8 bases between them. This CDR3 is 13 amino acids long.

V and J are TRBV6-5 and TRBJ2-2, with TRBD1 as a possible D gene (6 bases). Germline loops: CDR1 MNHEY, CDR2 SVGAGI. Trimming pared 0 bases from V and 7 bases from J, leaving 12 bases between. The CDR3 runs to 15 residues. The CDR3 DNA is TGTGCCAGCAGTTACTCCGTAACAGGGTTCGGGGAGCTGTTTTTT. Its translation is CASSYSVTGFGELFF.

This chain connects TRBV4-1 to TRBJ1-1; D not certain. Trimming cost V 1 base and J 4 bases, with 7 bases left between them. Germline loops: CDR1 MGHRA, CDR2 YSYEKL. This CDR3 has 13 amino acids. The chain's CDR3 is CASSQGLGTEAFF. The CDR3 coding sequence is TGCGCCAGCAGCCAAGGACTGGGCACTGAAGCTTTCTTT.

The genes are TRBV12-2 and TRBJ1-1; the D call TRBD1 from the table was never checked on the DNA. TRBV12-2 is recorded as a pseudogene. This CDR3 has 15 amino acids. In DNA, the CDR3 is TGTGCAAGTCGCCCCACCCAGACAGGGAACACTGAAGCTTTCTTT. It specifies CASRPTQTGNTEAFF.

V usage is TRBV27 and J usage is TRBJ2-7; 11 nucleotides align to TRBD2. There are 15 residues in the CDR3. From germline, CDR1 is MNHEY and CDR2 SMNVEV (reference sequence). V dropped 3 bases and J dropped 2; count of bases not matched to a gene: 3. CDR3 sequence reads: CASSLGTSGTYEQYF. Here the CDR3 DNA reads TGTGCCAGCAGTTTGGGGACTAGCGGAACCTACGAGCAGTACTTC.

A word on this clone: The sample contains more than one DNA sequence encoding this CDR3. CDR3 protein: CASSLDQTSGSPLHF. The DNA of the CDR3 is TGTGCCAGCAGCTTGGACCAGACCTCGGGGTCACCCCTCCACTTT. The genes are TRBV5-4 and TRBJ1-6; D is unresolved. CDR3 length: 15 amino acids. Germline CDR1 reads SGHNT; CDR2 reads YYREEE (reference sequence). Trimming removed 0 bases at V and 10 bases at J, with 14 bases between.

A single count supports this clone. As DNA, the CDR3 is TGTGCCAGCAGTCCTCCGGGACAGACTTACTATGGCTACACCTTC. Translation gives CASSPPGQTYYGYTF. This chain links TRBV27 with TRBJ1-2; 7 bases fit TRBD1. This CDR3 has 15 amino acids. Germline CDR1 MNHEY, CDR2 SMNVEV (reference sequence). V shed 5 bases, J shed 3 bases, and the junction held 9 bases outside the gene matches.

The rearrangement uses TRBV7-9 and TRBJ1-2, with D maybe TRBD1 (6 bases). Germline CDR1 SEHNR, CDR2 FQNEAQ (reference sequence). Trimming cost V 5 bases and J 8 bases, with 15 bases left between them. This CDR3 is 13 amino acids long. The CDR3 nucleotides are TGTGCCAGCAGCCGGGGACAAGGTTGGGGCTACACCTTC. Translating gives CASSRGQGWGYTF.

CDR3 DNA sequence: TGTGCCAGCAGCCTAGGCTGGGGCCCAACCTACGAGCAGTACTTC. Residues: CASSLGWGPTYEQYF. The chain joins TRBV28 to TRBJ2-7, with D possibly TRBD1 on 5 matching bases. The germline V gene encodes CDR1 MDHEN and CDR2 SYDVKM. There are 15 residues in the CDR3. With 6 bases removed from V and 2 bases from J, the gap between germline ends came to 17 bases. The full variable domain, completed using reference TRBV28 and TRBJ2-7, is DVKVTQSSRYLVKRTGEKVFLECVQDMDHENMFWYRQDPGLGLRLIYFSYDVKMKEKGDIPEGYSVSREKKERFSLILESASTNQTSMYLCASSLGWGPTYEQYFGPGTRLTVT.

The chain couples TRBV6-1 to TRBJ2-7; the match to TRBD1 covers 7 bases. The ends lost 3 bases at V and 5 bases at J; junction bases unmatched: 4. Germline assignment: CDR1 MNHNS and CDR2 SASEGT. The CDR3 has 13 residues. CDR3 sequence: CASSERQGDEQYF. CDR3 in DNA: TGTGCCAGCAGTGAGAGACAGGGCGACGAGCAGTACTTC.

The chain has TRBV5-1 and TRBJ1-4; 9 bases map to TRBD1. In germline, CDR1 is SGHRS, CDR2 YFSETQ. Trimming cost V 3 bases and J 8 bases; bases outside gene matches: 5. The CDR3 length is 14 residues. The CDR3 bases are TGCGCCAGCAGCTCACAGGGGGCTGGGGAAAAACTGTTTTTT. It encodes CASSSQGAGEKLFF. Complete variable domain (other parts from reference TRBV5-1 and TRBJ1-4): KAGVTQTPRYLIKTRGQQVTLSCSPISGHRSVSWYQQTPGQGLQFLFEYFSETQRNKGNFPGRFSGRQFSNSRSEMNVSTLELGDSALYLCASSSQGAGEKLFFGSGTQLSVL.

V gene TRBV5-4 combines with J gene TRBJ2-1; D is perhaps TRBD1 (7 bases). There are 15 residues in the CDR3. Germline lookup yields CDR1 SGHNT and CDR2 YYREEE (reference sequence). Between the trimmed V and J ends, which lost 2 bases and 6 bases, there was a span of 15 bases. The CDR3 reads CASSLLQGGGNEQFF. Here the CDR3 DNA reads TGTGCCAGCAGCTTATTGCAGGGGGGTGGCAATGAGCAGTTCTTC.

This clone was detected only once. V is TRBV7-9 and J is TRBJ2-2; D unresolved. Germline values: CDR1 SEHNR, CDR2 FQNEAQ (reference sequence). The V and J ends lost 6 bases and 0 bases respectively, with 8 bases between them. CDR3 length: 14 residues. CDR3 in DNA: TGTGCCAGCAGGGTTACAACGAACACCGGGGAGCTGTTTTTT. The encoded protein is CASRVTTNTGELFF.

The chain uses TRBV2 and TRBJ2-5; 8 nucleotides line up with TRBD1. CDR1 is SNHLY and CDR2 is FYNNEI in the germline V gene. With 10 bases clipped from V and 4 bases from J, the junction kept 11 bases outside the gene matches. There are 14 residues in the CDR3. The CDR3 loop reads CATHRAGGVETQYF. The CDR3 nucleotides read TGTGCCACCCACCGAGCAGGGGGCGTAGAGACCCAGTACTTC.

The J gene is TRBJ2-5, the V gene TRBV6-5; 7 bases are shared with TRBD1. The length of the CDR3 is 15 residues. After removal of 6 bases from V and 5 bases from J, the junction contained 12 bases not matched to a gene. Germline CDR1 reads MNHEY; CDR2 reads SVGAGI. This CDR3 is CASSRNQGDGETQYF. As DNA, the CDR3 is TGTGCCAGCAGCAGGAACCAGGGGGATGGGGAGACCCAGTACTTC.

This chain connects TRBV4-2 to TRBJ1-1; 7 nucleotides line up with TRBD1. The J segment lost 0 bases and the V segment lost 4 bases, leaving 5 bases of the junction unmatched. The CDR3 sequence is 15 residues long. Looked up from germline, CDR1 is LGHNA and CDR2 is YNFKEQ. CDR3 DNA sequence: TGTGCCAGCAGCCGGGGGGACAGCCTGAACACTGAAGCTTTCTTT. Encoded protein: CASSRGDSLNTEAFF.

This clone was recorded once. The V call is TRBV9, the J call TRBJ1-1; D possibly corresponds to TRBD1 (5 bases). This CDR3 region has 16 residues. The V end lost 4 bases, the J end lost 0 bases, and 16 bases lay between the germline ends. Germline V lookup: CDR1 SGDLS, CDR2 YYNGEE. CDR3 residues: CASSPRQSGVNTEAFF. The DNA for the CDR3 is TGTGCCAGCAGCCCCCGACAGAGCGGGGTGAACACTGAAGCTTTCTTT.

The chain links TRBV5-1 to TRBJ2-5; 7 bases match TRBD2. This CDR3 spans 14 amino acids. V was clipped by 0 bases and J by 1 base; unmatched bases: 0. The germline CDR1 and CDR2 sequences are SGHRS and YFSETQ. The CDR3 nucleotides read TGCGCCAGCAGCTTGGGGGGGGGCCAAGAGACCCAGTACTTC. This translates into CASSLGGGQETQYF.

V gene TRBV28 combines with J gene TRBJ2-7; 9 bases line up with TRBD1. CDR3 size: 15 residues. Trimming at V came to 1 base and at J to 5 bases, leaving 6 bases not matched to a gene. Germline CDR1 MDHEN, CDR2 SYDVKM. The DNA of the CDR3 is TGTGCCAGCAGTTTATTGGGACAGGGTACCAACGAGCAGTACTTC. It encodes CASSLLGQGTNEQYF.

The chain joins TRBV6-5 to TRBJ2-5, with D uncertain. Germline CDR1 is MNHEY and CDR2 is SVGAGI. This CDR3 spans 14 amino acids. Trimming removed 0 bases from V and 5 bases from J, with 10 bases in between. The CDR3 loop reads CASSYSIGDETQYF. The CDR3 DNA reads as TGTGCCAGCAGTTACTCAATTGGAGACGAGACCCAGTACTTC.